Sequencing of this T cell receptor (beta chain) was carried out in a study of blood T cell repertoires in COVID-19. It was during active infection that Seattle patients were enrolled and then longitudinally followed. CDR1 LNHDA and CDR2 SQIVND come from the germline V gene (reference sequence). Trimming took 2 bases from V and 4 from J, leaving 18 bases between them. The CDR3 is made up of 17 amino acids. Some clones are missing from TCRdb's copy, which holds only in-frame ones; the method was immunoSEQ multiplex PCR. The table lists under 400,000 clones, roughly 90% of them singletons. This clone was counted once.

The sequenced material came from peripheral blood. The V and J genes are TRBV19 and TRBJ1-5; the D gene is possibly TRBD1 (6 bases). This receptor was taken from a woman between 55 and 75 years old with COVID-19, enrolled during active disease. In nucleotides, the CDR3 is TGTGCCAGTAGTATAAGGGGCGGGGGGGCCTCTAATCAGCCCCAGCATTTT. Its protein is CASSIRGGGASNQPQHF. Full variable domain (outside the CDR3, taken from reference TRBV19 and TRBJ1-5): DGGITQSPKYLFRKEGQNVTLSCEQNLNHDAMYWYRQDPGQGLRLIYYSQIVNDFQKGDIAEGYSVSREKKESFPLTVTSAQKNPTAFYLCASSIRGGGASNQPQHFGDGTRLSIL.